This T cell receptor beta chain emerged from a study of OX40 agonist ivuxolimab in advanced cancers. The overall study: Two cutaneous melanoma patients and one hepatocellular carcinoma patient, three in all, had partial responses. Study-level results: It was also the case that some nonresponders had low normalized T-cell clonal expansion. Fewer expanded clones were found on average in CD4+ than in CD8+ T cells.

Here immunoSEQ multiplex PCR was the method, and the copy in TCRdb shows in-frame clones only, minus some. This table holds under 15,000 clones, about 80% found once. Trimming removed 3 bases at V and 5 bases at J, with 7 bases between. Germline loops: CDR1 LNHDA, CDR2 SQIVND (reference sequence). The CDR3 has 13 residues. For this clone: The antigen remains undetermined.

Sample: CD4+ or CD8+ T cells sorted from blood, taken in a trial of the OX40 agonist ivuxolimab. The TCR comes from an adult with an advanced solid tumor such as melanoma, head and neck, liver or kidney cancer. The genes are TRBV19 and TRBJ1-4; D is unresolved. The CDR3 bases are TGTGCCAGTAGTATTCGCCAAAATGAAAAACTGTTTTTT. Its translation is CASSIRQNEKLFF.